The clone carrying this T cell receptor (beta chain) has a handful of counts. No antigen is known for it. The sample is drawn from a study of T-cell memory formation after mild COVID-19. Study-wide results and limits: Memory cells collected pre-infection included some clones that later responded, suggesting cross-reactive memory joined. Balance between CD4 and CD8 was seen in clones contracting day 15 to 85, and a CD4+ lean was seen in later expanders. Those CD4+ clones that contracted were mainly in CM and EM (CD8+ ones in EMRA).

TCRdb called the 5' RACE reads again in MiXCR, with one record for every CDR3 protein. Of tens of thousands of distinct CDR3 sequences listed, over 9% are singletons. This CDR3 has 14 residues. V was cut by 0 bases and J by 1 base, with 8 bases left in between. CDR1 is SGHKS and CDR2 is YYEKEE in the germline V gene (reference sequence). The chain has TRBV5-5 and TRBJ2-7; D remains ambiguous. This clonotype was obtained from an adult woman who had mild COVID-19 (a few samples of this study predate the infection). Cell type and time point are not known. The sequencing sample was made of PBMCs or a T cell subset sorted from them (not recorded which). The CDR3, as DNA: TGTGCCAGCAGCTTGGACAGCCATTCCTACGAGCAGTACTTC. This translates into CASSLDSHSYEQYF.